This TCR beta chain was obtained from a study of T cell responses to AZD1222 COVID-19 vaccine. V lost 0 bases and J 5 bases, leaving 5 bases between the germline ends. The CDR3 loop spans 13 amino acids. CDR1 LGHNA and CDR2 YSLEER come from the germline V gene. Note on this clone: Its antigen remains unidentified.

Clones were sequenced by immunoSEQ multiplex PCR, and TCRdb holds only the in-frame ones, with some missing. This sample has roughly 97,000 clones, with around nine tenths found just once. Study conclusions and caveats: White British ancestry dominated among donors, who included more females, and clonal diversity was possibly underestimated. No repertoire was sampled before or during the peak T cell response, only after it. Dominant CD4 TCR responses targeted spike regions 160-218 and 743-854. The study identified only six AZD1222 recipients as seropositive at baseline.

The input for sequencing was peripheral blood, taken 28 days after the second dose of the MenACWY control vaccine. The origin of this receptor is an adult who received the MenACWY meningococcal vaccine as a control. J is TRBJ2-1 and V is TRBV4-3; D uncertain. The DNA of the CDR3 is TGCGCCAGCAGCCAAGAACTCCACAATGAGCAGTTCTTC. Its translation is CASSQELHNEQFF.